Listed below are T cell receptor beta chains from one sample, sequenced in a study of OX40 agonist ivuxolimab in advanced cancers. The assay was immunoSEQ multiplex PCR, and TCRdb's table has in-frame clones only and misses some. The repertoire holds roughly 70,000 clones, about 87% seen once, with about 0.7% in the top ten. The sequences come from CD4+ or CD8+ T cells sorted from blood, collected in a trial of the OX40 agonist ivuxolimab. The source is an adult with an advanced solid tumor such as melanoma, head and neck, liver or kidney cancer. Each CDR3 is given with its conserved first and last residue. Fields, in order: V gene, J gene, CDR3 protein.

v_gene: TRBV5-1
j_gene: TRBJ2-3
CDR3aa: CASSLGSRTDTQYF

v_gene: TRBV18
j_gene: TRBJ2-3
CDR3aa: CASSIAASTDTQYF

v_gene: TRBV5-1
j_gene: TRBJ2-2
CDR3aa: CASSLTSQYAGELFF

v_gene: TRBV11-1
j_gene: TRBJ2-1
CDR3aa: CASSLGPDRVGYNEQFF

v_gene: TRBV19
j_gene: TRBJ2-5
CDR3aa: CASRTEETQYF

v_gene: TRBV10-3
j_gene: TRBJ2-3
CDR3aa: CAISETGRARTNTDTQYF

v_gene: TRBV19
j_gene: TRBJ1-2
CDR3aa: CASSARSENYGYTF

v_gene: TRBV7-2
j_gene: TRBJ1-2
CDR3aa: CASSLGVGFPGTYGYTF

v_gene: TRBV19
j_gene: TRBJ2-7
CDR3aa: CASSITVTGGRYEQYF

v_gene: TRBV27
j_gene: TRBJ1-6
CDR3aa: CASSLTLQGNSPLHF

v_gene: TRBV19
j_gene: TRBJ2-1
CDR3aa: CASSTSLNEQFF

v_gene: TRBV7-3
j_gene: TRBJ2-3
CDR3aa: CASSPSGFHTQYF

v_gene: TRBV7-3
j_gene: TRBJ2-7
CDR3aa: CASSLNNRDRGGRELSYEQYF

v_gene: TRBV5-1
j_gene: TRBJ2-7
CDR3aa: CASKDMSSGPYEQYF

v_gene: TRBV28
j_gene: TRBJ1-3
CDR3aa: CASNSEGRASGNTIYF

v_gene: TRBV5-8
j_gene: TRBJ2-7
CDR3aa: CASSVNRVEQYF

v_gene: TRBV5-5
j_gene: TRBJ2-1
CDR3aa: CASSLRLTDRGNYEQFF

v_gene: TRBV28
j_gene: TRBJ1-5
CDR3aa: CASQRGVSNQPQHF

v_gene: TRBV5-1
j_gene: TRBJ2-3
CDR3aa: CASSLDGSPGTDTQYF

v_gene: TRBV28
j_gene: TRBJ1-5
CDR3aa: CASSLRGGMVNQPQHF

v_gene: TRBV27
j_gene: TRBJ1-4
CDR3aa: CAPDNATNEKLFF

v_gene: TRBV6-6
j_gene: TRBJ1-1
CDR3aa: CASSYSGRPGTEAFF